This is a list of T cell receptor beta chains from one sample in a study of cutaneous CD30+ T cell lymphoproliferative disorder and hepatitis E. Sequencing was performed with immunoSEQ multiplex PCR; in TCRdb, only in-frame clones are kept and a portion is missing. This table holds 6,500 to 9,500 clones, 65% to 75% found once. Sequenced input: blood. The receptors originated from a human donor with a cutaneous T cell lymphoproliferative disorder associated with hepatitis E virus. The CDR3 runs from the conserved cysteine through the conserved F or W. D genes are given only for firm matches. Only part of the rows carry a size: once, few, many, or a class if the clone is expanded.

clone_size,v_call,d_call,j_call,cdr3_aa,cdr3_nt
NA,TRBV20-1,NA,TRBJ1-2,CTFDYGYTF,TGCACATTCGACTATGGCTACACCTTC
NA,TRBV4-3,TRBD2,TRBJ2-7,CASSQDKAGGFSYEQYF,TGCGCCAGCAGCCAAGATAAGGCGGGAGGATTCTCCTACGAGCAGTACTTC
NA,TRBV5-1,TRBD2,TRBJ2-1,CASSTGLAGVLFDEQFF,TGCGCCAGCAGCACGGGACTAGCGGGAGTATTGTTCGATGAGCAGTTCTTC
NA,TRBV9,NA,TRBJ2-1,CASKRGVSGNEQFF,TGTGCCAGCAAGAGGGGTGTAAGCGGTAATGAGCAGTTCTTC
NA,TRBV6-5,TRBD1,TRBJ1-5,CASRPDRESNQPQHF,TGTGCCAGCAGGCCAGACAGGGAGAGCAATCAGCCCCAGCATTTT
few,TRBV9,TRBD1,TRBJ1-5,CASSASTGFNQPQHF,TGTGCCAGCAGCGCCTCGACAGGGTTCAATCAGCCCCAGCATTTT
NA,TRBV19,TRBD1,TRBJ1-6,CASSIGTEGSPLHF,TGTGCCAGTAGTATCGGGACAGAGGGGTCACCCCTCCACTTT
few,TRBV6-1,TRBD1,TRBJ1-2,CASSEAPGTGGANGYTF,TGTGCCAGCAGTGAAGCGCCCGGGACAGGGGGCGCGAATGGCTACACCTTC
NA,TRBV5-5,NA,TRBJ2-7,CASSLFQAAYEQYF,TGTGCCAGCAGCTTGTTCCAGGCAGCCTACGAGCAGTACTTC
few,TRBV27,NA,TRBJ2-7,CASSPSSSQFYEQYF,TGTGCCAGCAGCCCTTCCAGCTCTCAATTCTACGAGCAGTACTTC
NA,TRBV7-2,NA,TRBJ2-3,CASSLGFFPSTDTQYF,TGTGCCAGCAGCCTGGGGTTCTTTCCTAGCACAGATACGCAGTATTTT
NA,TRBV2,NA,TRBJ2-7,CASSEGNRRDEQYF,TGTGCCAGCAGTGAGGGGAATCGGAGGGACGAGCAGTACTTC
NA,TRBV28,NA,TRBJ2-2,CASSSTGTGELFF,TGTGCCAGCAGTTCTACGGGCACCGGGGAGCTGTTTTTT
NA,TRBV7-2,NA,TRBJ1-5,CASSFYSNQPQHF,TGTGCCAGCAGCTTCTACAGTAATCAGCCCCAGCATTTT
once,TRBV7-9,TRBD1,TRBJ1-1,CASSPRDSREAFF,TGTGCCAGCAGCCCCCGGGACAGTCGTGAAGCTTTCTTT
NA,TRBV7-2,TRBD1,TRBJ2-7,CASSLDRGPYEQYF,TGTGCCAGCAGCCTGGACAGGGGCCCCTACGAGCAGTACTTC
NA,TRBV5-4,TRBD2,TRBJ2-1,CASSLGTGGGRGGEQFF,TGTGCCAGCAGCTTGGGAACGGGAGGCGGCCGGGGGGGTGAGCAGTTCTTC
NA,TRBV9,NA,TRBJ2-5,CASSAPGGPETQYF,TGTGCCAGCAGCGCCCCCGGTGGCCCAGAGACCCAGTACTTC
NA,TRBV5-1,NA,TRBJ2-3,CASTSGTSISDTQYF,TGCGCCAGCACCTCCGGGACTTCAATCTCAGATACGCAGTATTTT
once,TRBV19,NA,TRBJ2-7,CASSKGFGYEQYF,TGTGCCAGTAGTAAGGGATTTGGCTACGAGCAGTACTTC
NA,TRBV7-2,TRBD1,TRBJ1-5,CASSSAGTGLQPQHF,TGTGCCAGCAGCTCTGCCGGGACAGGGTTGCAGCCCCAGCATTTT
NA,TRBV11-3,NA,TRBJ1-1,CASSLAEGQGAFF,TGTGCCAGCAGCTTAGCCGAGGGGCAGGGGGCTTTCTTT
once,TRBV5-5,TRBD1,TRBJ2-3,CASSLGQGADTQYF,TGTGCCAGCAGCTTGGGGCAGGGGGCAGATACGCAGTATTTT
NA,TRBV28,TRBD1,TRBJ1-1,CASSPVGPGQGMNTEAFF,TGTGCCAGCAGTCCCGTGGGCCCGGGACAGGGAATGAACACTGAAGCTTTCTTT
NA,TRBV7-2,NA,TRBJ2-7,CASSLVYGAAYEQYF,TGTGCCAGCAGCTTAGTTTATGGGGCAGCCTACGAGCAGTACTTC
NA,TRBV5-1,NA,TRBJ2-1,CASSLSSGYNEQFF,TGCGCCAGCAGCTTGAGTAGCGGATACAATGAGCAGTTCTTC
NA,TRBV7-7,NA,TRBJ2-5,CASSYPGETQYF,TGTGCCAGCAGCTATCCAGGAGAGACCCAGTACTTC
few,TRBV30,NA,TRBJ1-1,CAWRLSGGTEAFF,TGTGCCTGGAGACTCAGCGGGGGCACTGAAGCTTTCTTT
NA,TRBV6-1,TRBD2,TRBJ2-1,CASILAGTYNEQFF,TGTGCCAGCATTTTAGCGGGAACCTACAATGAGCAGTTCTTC
NA,TRBV27,NA,TRBJ2-3,CASRGPGHSSTDTQYF,TGTGCCAGCAGAGGTCCGGGACACAGTAGCACAGATACGCAGTATTTT
NA,TRBV11-3,TRBD2,TRBJ2-1,CASSLLAGSGNEQFF,TGTGCCAGCAGCTTACTAGCGGGGTCGGGCAATGAGCAGTTCTTC
NA,TRBV7-3,NA,TRBJ2-4,CASSLAPGGAPKNIQYF,TGTGCCAGCAGCTTAGCCCCGGGGGGCGCTCCCAAAAACATTCAGTACTTC
NA,TRBV6-1,NA,TRBJ1-1,CASSDRALNTEAFF,TGTGCCAGCAGTGACAGGGCTCTGAACACTGAAGCTTTCTTT
few,TRBV30,NA,TRBJ2-1,CAWTAHRDGEQFF,TGTGCCTGGACTGCCCACAGGGATGGTGAGCAGTTCTTC
NA,TRBV4-1,NA,TRBJ2-1,CASSQGLNEQFF,TGCGCCAGCAGCCAAGGACTCAATGAGCAGTTCTTC
once,TRBV7-6,TRBD2,TRBJ2-7,CASSLEAGGAYEQYF,TGTGCCAGCAGCTTAGAGGCGGGGGGCGCCTACGAGCAGTACTTC
NA,TRBV27,NA,TRBJ2-7,CASSEGPGDEQYF,TGTGCCAGCAGTGAAGGGCCCGGGGACGAGCAGTACTTC
NA,TRBV11-2,NA,TRBJ1-1,CASSLLTNTEAFF,TGTGCCAGCAGCTTACTAACTAACACTGAAGCTTTCTTT
NA,TRBV15,NA,TRBJ2-1,CATSSSGTFYNEQFF,TGTGCCACCAGCAGCTCCGGGACCTTCTACAATGAGCAGTTCTTC
NA,TRBV9,NA,TRBJ2-7,CASSRTPTSSYEQYF,TGTGCCAGCAGCCGAACCCCTACTAGCTCCTACGAGCAGTACTTC
NA,TRBV7-9,TRBD1,TRBJ2-7,CASSQGEGAFEQYF,TGTGCCAGCAGCCAGGGGGAAGGGGCTTTCGAGCAGTACTTC
NA,TRBV30,NA,TRBJ2-7,CAWRAGKGYEQYF,TGTGCCTGGAGGGCCGGGAAAGGGTACGAGCAGTACTTC
NA,TRBV28,TRBD2,TRBJ2-1,CASTDSGGTYNEQFF,TGTGCCAGCACCGATAGCGGGGGTACCTACAATGAGCAGTTCTTC
NA,TRBV11-1,NA,TRBJ2-6,CASSFDTGSSGANVLTF,TGTGCCAGCAGCTTCGATACAGGTTCCTCTGGGGCCAACGTCCTGACTTTC
NA,TRBV2,NA,TRBJ1-5,CASSGISGYPSYSNQPQHF,TGTGCCAGCAGTGGGATTTCAGGGTACCCCTCATATAGCAATCAGCCCCAGCATTTT
NA,TRBV10-3,NA,TRBJ1-1,CAISEIQNVEAFF,TGTGCCATCAGTGAGATTCAGAATGTTGAAGCTTTCTTT
NA,TRBV4-3,NA,TRBJ1-5,CASSQDTVVNQPQHF,TGCGCCAGCAGCCAAGATACCGTGGTCAATCAGCCCCAGCATTTT
NA,TRBV7-2,TRBD2,TRBJ2-3,CASSASSGFTDTQYF,TGTGCCAGCAGTGCTTCTAGCGGCTTCACAGATACGCAGTATTTT
NA,TRBV27,NA,TRBJ1-1,CASSLGTGFITEAFF,TGTGCCAGCAGTTTAGGTACGGGGTTCATCACTGAAGCTTTCTTT
NA,TRBV6-1,NA,TRBJ2-3,CASSEAVIRDTQYF,TGTGCCAGCAGTGAAGCAGTAATTCGCGATACGCAGTATTTT
NA,TRBV11-2,TRBD2,TRBJ2-5,CASSSWGTSDFVGQETQYF,TGTGCCAGCAGCTCCTGGGGGACTAGCGACTTCGTTGGACAAGAGACCCAGTACTTC
NA,TRBV7-8,NA,TRBJ1-1,CASSFEWNTEAFF,TGTGCCAGCAGCTTCGAATGGAACACTGAAGCTTTCTTT
NA,TRBV9,TRBD2,TRBJ2-6,CASRATGGISVLTF,TGTGCCAGCAGAGCCACGGGGGGAATAAGCGTCCTGACTTTC
NA,TRBV6-6,TRBD1,TRBJ1-2,CASSPDRAIYTF,TGTGCCAGCAGTCCCGACAGGGCGATCTACACCTTC
NA,TRBV28,NA,TRBJ2-5,CASSLPSARSYTYQETQYF,TGTGCCAGCAGTTTACCTTCGGCACGGTCCTATACGTACCAAGAGACCCAGTACTTC
NA,TRBV9,TRBD2,TRBJ2-1,CASSSLAGGFFNEQFF,TGTGCCAGCAGCTCCCTCGCGGGAGGGTTTTTTAATGAGCAGTTCTTC
NA,TRBV7-9,NA,TRBJ1-1,CASSYGFLEAFF,TGTGCCAGCAGCTACGGATTTCTTGAAGCTTTCTTT
NA,TRBV6-5,NA,TRBJ2-7,CATQRERHYEQYF,TGTGCCACCCAACGGGAGCGGCACTACGAGCAGTACTTC
NA,TRBV27,NA,TRBJ2-2,CASSLADPFGELFF,TGTGCCAGCAGTTTAGCGGACCCATTCGGGGAGCTGTTTTTT
NA,TRBV21-1,NA,TRBJ2-1,CASSKSIRCRPSGSNEQFF,TGTGCCAGCAGCAAATCGATCCGCTGTCGGCCGTCAGGGAGCAATGAGCAGTTCTTC